A selection of T cell receptor beta chains follows, all from one sample in a study of T cells in Graves' hyperthyroidism and ophthalmopathy. TCRdb reanalysed the multiplex PCR reads using MiXCR and keeps one entry per CDR3 protein. The data contain about 640,000 distinct CDR3 sequences, around 20% of them singletons. The sequenced sample consisted of blood. The source of these receptors is a man aged 25-40 years with Graves' ophthalmopathy. Each CDR3 is given with its conserved first and last residue. The order of the fields is J gene, V gene, CDR3 protein.

j_call: TRBJ2-7; v_call: TRBV28; cdr3_aa: CASSTVSYEQYF
j_call: TRBJ1-5; v_call: TRBV19; cdr3_aa: CASSMGKGSNQPQHF
j_call: TRBJ2-3; v_call: TRBV20-1; cdr3_aa: CSAREGTASTDTQYF
j_call: TRBJ1-5; v_call: TRBV7-2; cdr3_aa: CASSLVTGADQPQHF
j_call: TRBJ1-2; v_call: TRBV3-1; cdr3_aa: CASSPRRTDGGYTF
j_call: TRBJ1-6; v_call: TRBV12-3/TRBV12-4; cdr3_aa: CASSQEQGYNSPLHF
j_call: TRBJ2-7; v_call: TRBV7-2; cdr3_aa: CASRWDYKYEQYF
j_call: TRBJ2-3; v_call: TRBV5-6; cdr3_aa: CASSSQGTPESLTDTQYF
j_call: TRBJ1-1; v_call: TRBV28; cdr3_aa: CASRAWAEAFF
j_call: TRBJ1-1; v_call: TRBV29-1; cdr3_aa: CSVEDFGQRAYTEAFF
j_call: TRBJ2-5; v_call: TRBV2; cdr3_aa: CASCGQGRRKETQYF
j_call: TRBJ2-7; v_call: TRBV18; cdr3_aa: CASSPPNFSYEQYF
j_call: TRBJ2-1; v_call: TRBV6-1; cdr3_aa: CASSEQRTLYNEQFF
j_call: TRBJ2-7; v_call: TRBV6-5; cdr3_aa: CASSSTVFEQYF
j_call: TRBJ2-3; v_call: TRBV28; cdr3_aa: CASSLGGQGGTDTQYF
j_call: TRBJ2-2; v_call: TRBV28; cdr3_aa: CASSTIKGKNTGELFF
j_call: TRBJ2-3; v_call: TRBV11-1; cdr3_aa: CASSPTTSGRTTDTQYF
j_call: TRBJ2-3; v_call: TRBV4-2; cdr3_aa: CASNQDTTGGTDTQYF
j_call: TRBJ2-3; v_call: TRBV19; cdr3_aa: CASSPTARELDTQYF
j_call: TRBJ1-1; v_call: TRBV20-1; cdr3_aa: CSARDRDVNTEAFF
j_call: TRBJ2-1; v_call: TRBV7-2; cdr3_aa: CASSSGTSKNNEQFF
j_call: TRBJ1-1; v_call: TRBV7-9; cdr3_aa: CASSYNELWAPAFF
j_call: TRBJ1-3; v_call: TRBV2; cdr3_aa: CASSVNRPSSGNTIYF
j_call: TRBJ1-4; v_call: TRBV14; cdr3_aa: CASSRLMGGRLFF
j_call: TRBJ2-7; v_call: TRBV29-1; cdr3_aa: CSVATLSGGTGNHEQYF
j_call: TRBJ1-2; v_call: TRBV28; cdr3_aa: CASTRTDYNYGYTF
j_call: TRBJ2-6; v_call: TRBV14; cdr3_aa: CASSRYGALSGANVLTF
j_call: TRBJ2-5; v_call: TRBV3-1; cdr3_aa: CASSQTGLAKETQYF
j_call: TRBJ2-1; v_call: TRBV29-1; cdr3_aa: CSVEDQTYNEQFF
j_call: TRBJ2-5; v_call: TRBV25-1; cdr3_aa: CASSEGTSGRAGETQYF
j_call: TRBJ2-4; v_call: TRBV27; cdr3_aa: CASSRGTSGRGRNIQYF
j_call: TRBJ2-5; v_call: TRBV12-3/TRBV12-4; cdr3_aa: CASTLNTKETQYF
j_call: TRBJ1-1; v_call: TRBV19; cdr3_aa: CASSIDPGQGNFEAFF
j_call: TRBJ2-7; v_call: TRBV3-1; cdr3_aa: CASSHRDTLYEQYF
j_call: TRBJ2-5; v_call: TRBV6-1; cdr3_aa: CASSETLGAVAEQETQYF
j_call: TRBJ2-1; v_call: TRBV5-4; cdr3_aa: CASTGPTFYNEQFF
j_call: TRBJ1-6; v_call: TRBV20-1; cdr3_aa: CSATGTGSSYNSPLHF
j_call: TRBJ2-5; v_call: TRBV6-1; cdr3_aa: CASHSGQGETQYF
j_call: TRBJ1-2; v_call: TRBV28; cdr3_aa: CASRLGYGYTF
j_call: TRBJ1-2; v_call: TRBV24-1; cdr3_aa: CATSESPTNYGYTF
j_call: TRBJ1-1; v_call: TRBV6-1; cdr3_aa: CASRPPTGGSEAFF
j_call: TRBJ1-2; v_call: TRBV5-5; cdr3_aa: CATWAQSYGYTF
j_call: TRBJ2-1; v_call: TRBV5-1; cdr3_aa: CASSYGTAPQFF
j_call: TRBJ2-3; v_call: TRBV24-1; cdr3_aa: CATSDPGRGTDTQYF
j_call: TRBJ1-6; v_call: TRBV6-5; cdr3_aa: CASSYSARGGAMAPLHF
j_call: TRBJ1-4; v_call: TRBV2; cdr3_aa: CASSVQGTNEKLFF
j_call: TRBJ2-1; v_call: TRBV12-3/TRBV12-4; cdr3_aa: CASTPFYDGEQFF
j_call: TRBJ2-5; v_call: TRBV5-6; cdr3_aa: CASSTGTSGREETQYF
j_call: TRBJ1-4; v_call: TRBV6-2/TRBV6-3; cdr3_aa: CASSGGRGREGKLFF
j_call: TRBJ2-7; v_call: TRBV15; cdr3_aa: CATSDRGPTYEQYF
j_call: TRBJ2-7; v_call: TRBV5-1; cdr3_aa: CASRPGQGDYEQYF
j_call: TRBJ1-5; v_call: TRBV7-2; cdr3_aa: CASSLGWGVQPQHF
j_call: TRBJ2-1; v_call: TRBV2; cdr3_aa: CASGQGASSYNEQFF